This T cell receptor (beta chain) was found in a study of T cells in Graves' hyperthyroidism and ophthalmopathy. Study conclusions and caveats: Among clonotypes expanded in thyroid above 0.001, most were also found in blood.

A remark on this clonotype: The antigen remains undetermined.

There are 15 residues in the CDR3. Trimming took 0 bases from V and 3 from J, leaving 9 bases between them. Germline V lookup: CDR1 SGHKS, CDR2 YYEKEE (reference sequence). Researchers amplified the TCR beta CDR3 regions from RNA transcripts. Using the HTBI primer set, a first-round RT-PCR was run on the TCR CDR3. MiXCR was run by TCRdb on the multiplex PCR reads, yielding one entry per CDR3 protein. The table has 350,000 to 450,000 distinct CDR3 sequences, about 17% seen once. Uncontrolled infection, other autoimmune disease, pregnancy or lactation barred patients from enrollment. A sample of blood taken at first hyperthyroidism diagnosis preceded any ophthalmopathy symptoms.

This sequence joins TRBV5-5 and TRBJ2-2; no reliable D call. What was sequenced was blood. The sequence came from a woman aged 30 to 39 with Graves' hyperthyroidism that later progressed to Graves' ophthalmopathy. CDR3 bases: TGTGCCAGCAGCTTGGGAGTTCCAGACACCGGGGAGCTGTTTTTT. Its protein is CASSLGVPDTGELFF.